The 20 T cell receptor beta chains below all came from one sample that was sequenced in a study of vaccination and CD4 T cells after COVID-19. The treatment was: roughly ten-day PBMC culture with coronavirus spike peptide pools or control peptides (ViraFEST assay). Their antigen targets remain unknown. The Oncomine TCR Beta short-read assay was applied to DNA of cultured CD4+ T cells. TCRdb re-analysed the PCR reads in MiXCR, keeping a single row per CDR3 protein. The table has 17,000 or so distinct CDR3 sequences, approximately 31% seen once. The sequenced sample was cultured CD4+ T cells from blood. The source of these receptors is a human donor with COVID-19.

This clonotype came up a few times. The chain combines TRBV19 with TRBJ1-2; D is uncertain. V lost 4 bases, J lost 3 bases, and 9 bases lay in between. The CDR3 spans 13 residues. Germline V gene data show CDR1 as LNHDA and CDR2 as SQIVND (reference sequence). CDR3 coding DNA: TGTGCCAGTAGTACCCTCAGAGACTATGGCTACACCTTC. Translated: CASSTLRDYGYTF.

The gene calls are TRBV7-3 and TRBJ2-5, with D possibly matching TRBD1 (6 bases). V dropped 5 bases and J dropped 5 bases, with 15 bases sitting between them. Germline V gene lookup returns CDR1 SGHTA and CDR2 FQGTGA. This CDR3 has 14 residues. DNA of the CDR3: TGTGCCAGCAGCATGACAGGAGATAGGGAGACCCAGTACTTC. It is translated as CASSMTGDRETQYF.

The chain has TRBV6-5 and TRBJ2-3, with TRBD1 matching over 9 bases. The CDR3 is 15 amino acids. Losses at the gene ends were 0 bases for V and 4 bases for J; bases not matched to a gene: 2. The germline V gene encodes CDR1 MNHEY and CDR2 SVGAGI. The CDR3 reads CASSYSGQGSDTQYF. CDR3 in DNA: TGTGCCAGCAGTTACTCGGGACAGGGTTCAGATACGCAGTATTTT.

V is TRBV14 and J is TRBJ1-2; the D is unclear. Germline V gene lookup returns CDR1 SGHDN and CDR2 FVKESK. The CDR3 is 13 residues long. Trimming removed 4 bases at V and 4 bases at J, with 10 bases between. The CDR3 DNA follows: TGTGCCAGCAGCCGCGCCGCGGGCTATGGCTACACCTTC. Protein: CASSRAAGYGYTF.

The CDR3 spells CASRESHGQVPSPLHF. CDR3 nucleotides: TGTGCCAGCAGGGAGTCCCATGGACAGGTACCCTCACCCCTCCACTTT. This rearrangement joins TRBV2 to TRBJ1-6; 7 bases match TRBD1. V gave up 6 bases and J gave up 10 bases; unmatched junction bases: 15. Per germline, CDR1 SNHLY and CDR2 FYNNEI. The CDR3 is made up of 16 amino acids.

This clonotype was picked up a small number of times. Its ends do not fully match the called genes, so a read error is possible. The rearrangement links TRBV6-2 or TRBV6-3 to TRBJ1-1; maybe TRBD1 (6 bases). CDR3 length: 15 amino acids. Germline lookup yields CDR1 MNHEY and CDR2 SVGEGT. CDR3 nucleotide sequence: TGTGCCAGCAGTGACTCCAGGGGACTCTCCACTGAAGCTTTCTTT. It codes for CASSDSRGLSTEAFF.

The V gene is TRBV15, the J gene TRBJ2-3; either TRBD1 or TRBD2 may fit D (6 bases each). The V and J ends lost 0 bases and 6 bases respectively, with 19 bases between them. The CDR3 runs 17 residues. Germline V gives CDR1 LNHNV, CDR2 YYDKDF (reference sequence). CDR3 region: CATSREQGAGLPDTQYF. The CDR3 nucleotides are TGTGCCACCAGCAGAGAACAGGGCGCGGGGCTTCCTGATACGCAGTATTTT.

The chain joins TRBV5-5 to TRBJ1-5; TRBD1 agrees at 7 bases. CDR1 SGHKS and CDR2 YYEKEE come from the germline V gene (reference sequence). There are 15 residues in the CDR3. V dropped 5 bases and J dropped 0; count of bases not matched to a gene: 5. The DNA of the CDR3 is TGTGCCAGCAGTTGGGGACAGAATAGCAATCAGCCCCAGCATTTT. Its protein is CASSWGQNSNQPQHF.

The CDR3 sequence: CASSKQGTNYGYTF. The CDR3 region has the DNA TGTGCCAGCAGTAAACAGGGGACGAACTATGGCTACACCTTC. This sequence joins TRBV2 and TRBJ1-2, with 7 positions matching TRBD1. CDR3 length: 14 residues. Germline V CDR1 and CDR2: SNHLY, FYNNEI. J gave up 2 bases and V 5 bases, and 5 bases lay outside the gene matches.

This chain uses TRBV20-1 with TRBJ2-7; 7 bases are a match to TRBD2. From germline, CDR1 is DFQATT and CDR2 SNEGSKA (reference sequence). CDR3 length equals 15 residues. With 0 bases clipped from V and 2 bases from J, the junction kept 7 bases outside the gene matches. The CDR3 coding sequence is TGCAGTGCTAGAGATGGGAGGGATGTAACCTACGAGCAGTACTTC. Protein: CSARDGRDVTYEQYF.

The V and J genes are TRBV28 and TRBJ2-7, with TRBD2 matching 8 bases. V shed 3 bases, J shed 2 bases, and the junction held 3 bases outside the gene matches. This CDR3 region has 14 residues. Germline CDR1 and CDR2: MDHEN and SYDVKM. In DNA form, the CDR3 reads TGTGCCAGCAGTTTCCAGCGGGGGCCCTACGAGCAGTACTTC. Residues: CASSFQRGPYEQYF.

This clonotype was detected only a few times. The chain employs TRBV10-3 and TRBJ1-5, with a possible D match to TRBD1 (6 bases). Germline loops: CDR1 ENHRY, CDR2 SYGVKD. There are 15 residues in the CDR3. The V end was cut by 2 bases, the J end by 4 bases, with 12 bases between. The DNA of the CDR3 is TGTGCCATCAGTGAGCAGGGAGGGGGAAATCAGCCCCAGCATTTT. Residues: CAISEQGGGNQPQHF.

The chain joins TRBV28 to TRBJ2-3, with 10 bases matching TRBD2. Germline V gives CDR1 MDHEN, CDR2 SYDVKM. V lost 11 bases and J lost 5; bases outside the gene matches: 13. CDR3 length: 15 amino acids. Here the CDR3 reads CAGSGTSAFEDTQYF. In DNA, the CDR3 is TGTGCCGGCTCCGGGACTAGCGCGTTCGAAGATACGCAGTATTTT.

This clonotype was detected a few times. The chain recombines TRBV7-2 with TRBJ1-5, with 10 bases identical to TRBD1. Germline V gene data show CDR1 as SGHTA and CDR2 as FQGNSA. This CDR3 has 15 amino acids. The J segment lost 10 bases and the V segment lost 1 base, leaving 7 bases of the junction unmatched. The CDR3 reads CASSLEGTGVVPQHF. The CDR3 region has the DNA TGTGCCAGCAGCTTAGAAGGGACAGGGGTTGTTCCCCAGCATTTT.

The CDR3 DNA reads TGTGCCAGTAGGCGAAAAGGGACGGATTATGGCTACACCTTC. Protein sequence: CASRRKGTDYGYTF. The chain employs TRBV19 and TRBJ1-2; tentative D call: TRBD1 (5 bases). Germline V lookup: CDR1 LNHDA, CDR2 SQIVND (reference sequence). CDR3 length: 14 amino acids. The V gene lost 6 bases and the J gene lost 5 bases, with 16 bases spanning the gap. The whole variable domain, remainder taken from reference TRBV19 and TRBJ1-2, is DGGITQSPKYLFRKEGQNVTLSCEQNLNHDAMYWYRQDPGQGLRLIYYSQIVNDFQKGDIAEGYSVSREKKESFPLTVTSAQKNPTAFYLCASRRKGTDYGYTFGSGTRLTVV.

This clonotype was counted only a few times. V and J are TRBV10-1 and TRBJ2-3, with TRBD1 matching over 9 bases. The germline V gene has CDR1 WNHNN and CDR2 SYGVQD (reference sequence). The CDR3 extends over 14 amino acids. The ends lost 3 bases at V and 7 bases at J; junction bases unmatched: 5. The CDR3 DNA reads TGCGCCAGCAGTGACACGGGACAGGGAAATACGCAGTATTTT. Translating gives CASSDTGQGNTQYF.

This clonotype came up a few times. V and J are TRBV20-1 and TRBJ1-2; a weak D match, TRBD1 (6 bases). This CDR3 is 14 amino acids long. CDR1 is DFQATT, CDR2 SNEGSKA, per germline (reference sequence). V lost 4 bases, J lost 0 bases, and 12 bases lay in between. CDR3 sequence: CSAIPGHANYGYTF. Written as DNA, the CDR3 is TGCAGTGCTATACCGGGACACGCTAACTATGGCTACACCTTC.

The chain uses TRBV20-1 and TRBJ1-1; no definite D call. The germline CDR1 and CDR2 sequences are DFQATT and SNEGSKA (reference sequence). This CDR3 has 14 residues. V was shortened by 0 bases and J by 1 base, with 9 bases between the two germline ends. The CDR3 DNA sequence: TGCAGTGCTAGAGATAGGGTCGCGAACACTGAAGCTTTCTTT. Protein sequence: CSARDRVANTEAFF.

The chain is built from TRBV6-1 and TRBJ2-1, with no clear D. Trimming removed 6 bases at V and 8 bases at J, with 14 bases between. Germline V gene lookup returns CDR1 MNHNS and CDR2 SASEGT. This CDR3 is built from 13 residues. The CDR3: CASSSAPGDEQFF. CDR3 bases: TGTGCCAGCAGCTCGGCTCCCGGCGATGAGCAGTTCTTC.

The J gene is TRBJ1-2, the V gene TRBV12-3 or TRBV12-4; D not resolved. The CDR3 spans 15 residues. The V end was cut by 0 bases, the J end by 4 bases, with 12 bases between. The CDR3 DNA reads TGTGCCAGCAGTTTAGCGCTTCGGGGAGGCTATGGCTACACCTTC. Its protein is CASSLALRGGYGYTF.